One and the same sample provided the 5 T cell receptor beta chains below, sequenced in a study of regulatory T cells in long-lasting Graves disease (dated by TCRdb to about 2021). The receptor library was made with multiplex PCR. Data came from an Illumina HiSeq 4000. iRepertoire HTBI primers and Arm-PCR amplification of CDR3 regions were used to construct TCR beta libraries. The raw public reads went through TCRdb reprocessing: fastp at Q25, MiXCR clone calling, in-frame beta chains kept. Each entry merges the rows of one CDR3 protein and shows their most common DNA and genes. The sample yields around 250,000 distinct CDR3 sequences; roughly 18% were counted once. Of the sample, approximately 20% is held by the ten largest clones. The time point label corresponds to: newly diagnosed GD, antithyroid drugs for less than 3 months. For both TCR sequencing and RNA sequencing, RNA was extracted from PBMCs in TRIzol.

The sample here was peripheral blood mononuclear cells (PBMCs), taken at new diagnosis, from a patient treated with antithyroid drugs. The source of these receptors is a female donor with Graves disease.

Many counts were recorded for this clonotype. CDR3 in amino acids: CASSDHSVRAEQYF. CDR3 sequence (DNA): TGTGCCAGCAGTGATCATTCTGTTCGTGCGGAGCAGTACTTC. This sequence joins TRBV25-1 and TRBJ2-7, with D uncertain. CDR3 length equals 14 residues. Germline CDR1 is MGHDK and CDR2 is SYGVNS. Trimming pared 3 bases from V and 7 bases from J, leaving 16 bases between.

This clonotype was recorded at least ten times. The CDR3 DNA reads as TGTGCCAGTAGTAGGGGGTTTGTGGGCCGGGATGAAAAACTGTTTTTT. Translated, it gives CASSRGFVGRDEKLFF. This rearrangement joins TRBV19 to TRBJ1-4, with a tentative D call TRBD1 (5 bases). This CDR3 contains 16 residues. The germline V gene has CDR1 LNHDA and CDR2 SQIVND (reference sequence). The V end was cut by 4 bases, the J end by 6 bases, with 18 bases between.

This clonotype showed up many times. CDR3 DNA: TGTGCCAGCTCACCACCGGGACTAGCGGGCGGCGATACGCAGTATTTT. This translates into CASSPPGLAGGDTQYF. The chain is built from TRBV18 and TRBJ2-3; the match to TRBD2 covers 12 bases. The CDR3 has 16 residues. Germline-derived CDR1 and CDR2 are KGHSH and LQKENI. With V trimmed by 0 bases and J by 6 bases, 4 bases remained unmatched.

This clonotype was detected ten times or more. The chain couples TRBV20-1 to TRBJ1-1; D remains unclear. Between the trimmed V and J ends, which lost 0 bases and 1 base, there was a span of 6 bases. This CDR3 has 13 residues. Germline V lookup: CDR1 DFQATT, CDR2 SNEGSKA (reference sequence). The CDR3, as DNA: TGCAGTGCTAGAGAACCGAGGAACACTGAAGCTTTCTTT. Amino acids: CSAREPRNTEAFF.

This clonotype was seen only a few times. A single base separates this from a much larger clone, so it may be a read error. V gene TRBV2 combines with J gene TRBJ2-7; TRBD2 matches 10 bases. The CDR3 is 14 amino acids. Germline values: CDR1 SNHLY, CDR2 FYNNEI. The CDR3 DNA reads as TGTGCCAGCGGTGACCCTAGCGGGAGAAACGAGCAGTACTTC. Translating it yields CASGDPSGRNEQYF.